This record looks at one TCR beta chain sequence and its context. Its antigen is unidentified. With V trimmed by 6 bases and J by 8 bases, 9 bases remained unmatched. The CDR3 runs to 14 residues. The sample comes from a study of cytomegalovirus exposure and HLA in healthy donors. About the study: Caucasian-associated ancestry cluster membership applied to just over 80% of 300 to 450 genotyped donors. Findings and limits, study-wide: Donors were assumed by presence/absence analyses to have roughly uniform sequencing depth. TCR beta chains numbering more than 150 were designated cytomegalovirus-associated. Within a later analysis, the majority of CMV-associated TCR beta chains appeared HLA-restricted.

Use of 60 Vbeta and 13 Jbeta primers characterized the PCR. Libraries were prepared by immunoSEQ multiplex PCR; TCRdb keeps only in-frame clonotypes and omits some of them. The table lists 130,000 or so clones, approximately 80% of them singletons. The sample consisted of PBMCs. The source is a man aged 40-55 years in good health and CMV-seronegative. V gene TRBV23-1 combines with J gene TRBJ2-1, with 8 bases that match TRBD1. TRBV23-1 is an ORF, and what it does is uncertain. The CDR3 protein is CASRWTGSIDEQFF. The CDR3 DNA reads TGCGCCAGCAGATGGACAGGGTCGATCGATGAGCAGTTCTTC.